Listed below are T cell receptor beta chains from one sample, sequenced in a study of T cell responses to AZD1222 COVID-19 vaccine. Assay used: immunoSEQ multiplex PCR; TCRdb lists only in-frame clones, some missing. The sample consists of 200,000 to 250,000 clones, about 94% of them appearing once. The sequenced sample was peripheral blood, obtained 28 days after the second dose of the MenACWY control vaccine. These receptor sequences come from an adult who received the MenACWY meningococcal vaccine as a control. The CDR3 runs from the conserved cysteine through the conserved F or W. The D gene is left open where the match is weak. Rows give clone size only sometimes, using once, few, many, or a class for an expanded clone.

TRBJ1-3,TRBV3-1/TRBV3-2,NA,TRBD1,CASSQPGGTGNTIYF,TGTGCCAGCAGCCAACCAGGGGGTACGGGAAACACCATATATTTT
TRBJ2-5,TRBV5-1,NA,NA,CASSLEVGTKETQYF,TGCGCCAGCAGCTTGGAAGTTGGGACGAAGGAGACCCAGTACTTC
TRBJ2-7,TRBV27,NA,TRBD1,CASGQGGSYEQYF,TGTGCCAGCGGACAGGGCGGCTCCTACGAGCAGTACTTC
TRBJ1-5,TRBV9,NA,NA,CASSVGAGQPQHF,TGTGCCAGCAGCGTAGGGGCAGGTCAGCCCCAGCATTTT
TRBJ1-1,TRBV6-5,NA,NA,CASSYTRGGNTEAFF,TGTGCCAGCAGTTACACCCGGGGTGGGAACACTGAAGCTTTCTTT
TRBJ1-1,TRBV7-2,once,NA,CASSLVTAVGSGDTEAFF,TGTGCCAGCAGCTTAGTTACAGCCGTAGGCTCGGGGGACACTGAAGCTTTCTTT
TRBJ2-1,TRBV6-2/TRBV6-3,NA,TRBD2,CASSASGGANGEQFF,TGTGCCAGCAGCGCGAGCGGGGGGGCCAATGGTGAGCAGTTCTTC
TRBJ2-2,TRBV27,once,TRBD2,CASASGGSGELFF,TGTGCCAGCGCTAGCGGGGGTTCCGGGGAGCTGTTTTTT
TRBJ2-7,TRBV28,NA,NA,CASSGGGQNYEQYF,TGTGCCAGCAGTGGAGGGGGACAGAACTACGAGCAGTACTTC
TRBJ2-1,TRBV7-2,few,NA,CASSPQAFDEQFF,TGTGCCAGCAGCCCCCAGGCATTCGATGAGCAGTTCTTC
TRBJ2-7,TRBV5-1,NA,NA,CASSPRSYEQYF,TGCGCCAGCAGCCCGCGGTCCTACGAGCAGTACTTC
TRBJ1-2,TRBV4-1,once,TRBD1,CASSQGHWTGRGYTF,TGCGCCAGCAGCCAGGGGCATTGGACAGGGCGAGGCTACACCTTC
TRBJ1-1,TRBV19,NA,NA,CASSTRQERVLAFF,TGTGCCAGTAGTACAAGACAGGAGAGGGTACTGGCTTTCTTT
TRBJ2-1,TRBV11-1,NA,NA,CASSLARYNEQFF,TGTGCCAGCAGCTTAGCCCGCTACAATGAGCAGTTCTTC
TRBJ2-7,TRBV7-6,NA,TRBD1,CASSLGGTGGFSSYEQYF,TGTGCCAGCAGCTTAGGTGGGACAGGGGGTTTCAGCTCCTACGAGCAGTACTTC
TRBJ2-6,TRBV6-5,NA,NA,CASSTRRAGANVLTF,TGTGCCAGCAGCACCCGGAGAGCTGGGGCCAACGTCCTGACTTTC